This T cell receptor (beta chain) was identified during a study of blood T cell repertoires in COVID-19. Study context: The study drew acute and convalescent COVID-19 samples from the United States, Italy and Spain. T cells, B-cell-depleted T cells, or PBMCs provided the cDNA or gDNA that served as material.

Original processing notes: Nucleated cell counts were estimated from reference gene primer amplification. The method was immunoSEQ multiplex PCR; TCRdb's version includes in-frame clones alone and lacks a portion of them. V, J and clone size are taken as reported in that table, and D and trimming were inferred from the DNA itself. The profile shows over 200,000 clones, approximately 82% of them singletons. For this clone: Additional DNA sequences in this sample encode the identical CDR3.

Germline CDR1 is MGHRA and CDR2 is YSYEKL. The CDR3 has 16 amino acids. Trimming cost V 0 bases and J 8 bases, with 17 bases left between them. The source of this sequence is an elderly man with acute or convalescent COVID-19. Sequenced input: peripheral blood. V and J are TRBV4-1 and TRBJ1-3; D is unresolved. This chain's CDR3 is CASSQDRFASTDTIYF. CDR3 coding DNA: TGCGCCAGCAGCCAAGATCGGTTTGCTTCTACAGACACCATATATTTT.